This TCR beta chain was recovered during a study of radiotherapy plus CTLA-4 blockade in lung cancer. The assay was immunoSEQ multiplex PCR, and TCRdb's table has in-frame clones only and misses some. The profile shows some 120,000 clones, 81% of them singletons. V lost 5 bases and J 1 base, leaving 6 bases between the germline ends. Germline V gene sequence: CDR1 MDHEN, CDR2 SYDVKM. CDR3 length: 12 residues. The TCR sequence derives from a human donor with non-small cell lung cancer that progressed on radiotherapy plus ipilimumab. Some clones in this sample may be carry-over from other donors' samples. Here the sequenced sample was peripheral blood, taken from a patient treated with radiotherapy plus ipilimumab. The chain carries TRBV28 and TRBJ2-7; unclear D gene. CDR3 amino acids: CASSTQSYEQYF. CDR3 coding DNA: TGTGCCAGCAGTACTCAATCCTACGAGCAGTACTTC.